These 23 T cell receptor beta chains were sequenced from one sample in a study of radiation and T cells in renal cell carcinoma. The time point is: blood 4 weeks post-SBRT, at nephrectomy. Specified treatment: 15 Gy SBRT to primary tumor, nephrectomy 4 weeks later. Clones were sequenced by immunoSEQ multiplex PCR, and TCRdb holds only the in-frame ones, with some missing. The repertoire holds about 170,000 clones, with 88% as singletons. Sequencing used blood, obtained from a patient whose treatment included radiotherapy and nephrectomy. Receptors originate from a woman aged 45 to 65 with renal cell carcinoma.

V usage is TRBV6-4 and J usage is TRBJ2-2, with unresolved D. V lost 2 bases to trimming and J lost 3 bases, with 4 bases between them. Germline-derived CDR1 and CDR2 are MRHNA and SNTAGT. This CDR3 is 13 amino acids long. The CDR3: CASSDTDTGELFF. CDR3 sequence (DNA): TGTGCCAGCAGTGACACGGACACCGGGGAGCTGTTTTTT.

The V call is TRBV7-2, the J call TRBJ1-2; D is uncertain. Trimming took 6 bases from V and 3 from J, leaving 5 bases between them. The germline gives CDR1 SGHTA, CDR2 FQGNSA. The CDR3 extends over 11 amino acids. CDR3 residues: CASRQDYGYTF. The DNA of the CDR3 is TGTGCCAGCAGGCAAGACTATGGCTACACCTTC.

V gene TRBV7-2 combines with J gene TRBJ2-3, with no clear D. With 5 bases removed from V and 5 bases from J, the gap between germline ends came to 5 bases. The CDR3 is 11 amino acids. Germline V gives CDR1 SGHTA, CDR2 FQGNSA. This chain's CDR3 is CASSRRDTQYF. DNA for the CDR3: TGTGCCAGCAGCCGGAGAGATACGCAGTATTTT.

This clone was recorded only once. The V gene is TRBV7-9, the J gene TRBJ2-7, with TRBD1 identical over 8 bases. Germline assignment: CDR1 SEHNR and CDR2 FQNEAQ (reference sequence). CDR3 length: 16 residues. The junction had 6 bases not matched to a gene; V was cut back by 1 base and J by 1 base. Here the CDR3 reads CASSLVSTGESYEQYF. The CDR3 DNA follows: TGTGCCAGCAGCTTAGTGTCGACAGGGGAGTCCTACGAGCAGTACTTC.

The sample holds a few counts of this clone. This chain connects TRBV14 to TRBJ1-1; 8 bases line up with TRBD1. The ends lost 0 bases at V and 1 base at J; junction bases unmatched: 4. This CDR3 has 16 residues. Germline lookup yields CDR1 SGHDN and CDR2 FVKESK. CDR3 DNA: TGTGCCAGCAGCCAAGAATTTGGGACAGGGAACACTGAAGCTTTCTTT. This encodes CASSQEFGTGNTEAFF.

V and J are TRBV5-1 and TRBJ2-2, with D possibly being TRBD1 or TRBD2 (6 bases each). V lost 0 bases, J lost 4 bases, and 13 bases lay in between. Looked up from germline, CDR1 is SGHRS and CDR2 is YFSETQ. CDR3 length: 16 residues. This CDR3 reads CASSLAGGQGTGELFF. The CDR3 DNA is TGCGCCAGCAGCTTGGCCGGGGGCCAGGGCACCGGGGAGCTGTTTTTT.

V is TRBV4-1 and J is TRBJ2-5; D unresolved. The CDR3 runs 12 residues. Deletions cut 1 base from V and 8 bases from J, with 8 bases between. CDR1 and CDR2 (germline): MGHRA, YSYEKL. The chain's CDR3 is CASSQVFGTQYF. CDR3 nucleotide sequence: TGCGCCAGCAGCCAAGTATTTGGAACCCAGTACTTC.

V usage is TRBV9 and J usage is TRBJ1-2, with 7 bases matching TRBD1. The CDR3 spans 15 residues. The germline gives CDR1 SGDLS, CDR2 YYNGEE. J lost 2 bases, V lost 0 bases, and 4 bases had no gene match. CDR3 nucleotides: TGTGCCAGCAGCGTAGCTATACAGGGGAACTATGGCTACACCTTC. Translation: CASSVAIQGNYGYTF. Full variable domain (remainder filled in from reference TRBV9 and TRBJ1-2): DSGVTQTPKHLITATGQRVTLRCSPRSGDLSVYWYQQSLDQGLQFLIQYYNGEERAKGNILERFSAQQFPDLHSELNLSSLELGDSALYFCASSVAIQGNYGYTFGSGTRLTVV.

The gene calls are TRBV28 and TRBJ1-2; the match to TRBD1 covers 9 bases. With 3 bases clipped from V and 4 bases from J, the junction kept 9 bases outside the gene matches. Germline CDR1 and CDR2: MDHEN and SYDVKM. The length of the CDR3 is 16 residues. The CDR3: CASSLVPTGGLYGYTF. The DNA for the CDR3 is TGTGCCAGCAGTTTGGTCCCCACAGGGGGCCTCTATGGCTACACCTTC.

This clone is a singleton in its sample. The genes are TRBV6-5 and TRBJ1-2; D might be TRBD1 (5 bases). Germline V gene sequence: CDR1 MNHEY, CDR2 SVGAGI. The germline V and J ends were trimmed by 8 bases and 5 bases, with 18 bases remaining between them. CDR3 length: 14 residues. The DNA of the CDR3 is TGTGCCAGCTCTACGGGACCGAACCTTTATGGCTACACCTTC. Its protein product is CASSTGPNLYGYTF.

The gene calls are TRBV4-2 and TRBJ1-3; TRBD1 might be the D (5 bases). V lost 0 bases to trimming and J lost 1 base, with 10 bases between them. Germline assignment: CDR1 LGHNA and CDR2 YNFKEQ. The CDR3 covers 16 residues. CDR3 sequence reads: CASSQESAGSGNTIYF. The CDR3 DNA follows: TGTGCCAGCAGCCAAGAATCGGCAGGGTCTGGAAACACCATATATTTT.

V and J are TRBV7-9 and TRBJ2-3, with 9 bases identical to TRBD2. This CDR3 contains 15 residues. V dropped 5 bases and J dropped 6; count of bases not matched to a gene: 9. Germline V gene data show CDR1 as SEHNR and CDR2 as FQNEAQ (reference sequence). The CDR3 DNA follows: TGTGCCAGCAGCCAAGATGCGGGGGGGCGGGATACGCAGTATTTT. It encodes CASSQDAGGRDTQYF. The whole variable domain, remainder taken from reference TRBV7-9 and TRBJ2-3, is DTGVSQNPRHKITKRGQNVTFRCDPISEHNRLYWYRQTLGQGPEFLTYFQNEAQLEKSRLLSDRFSAERPKGSFSTLEIQRTEQGDSAMYLCASSQDAGGRDTQYFGPGTRLTVL.

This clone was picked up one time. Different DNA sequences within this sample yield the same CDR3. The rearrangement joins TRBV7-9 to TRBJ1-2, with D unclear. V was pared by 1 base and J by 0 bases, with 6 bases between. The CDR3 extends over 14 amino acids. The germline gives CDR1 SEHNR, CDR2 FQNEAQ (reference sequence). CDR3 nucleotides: TGTGCCAGCAGCTTAGAACACTCTAACTATGGCTACACCTTC. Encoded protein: CASSLEHSNYGYTF.

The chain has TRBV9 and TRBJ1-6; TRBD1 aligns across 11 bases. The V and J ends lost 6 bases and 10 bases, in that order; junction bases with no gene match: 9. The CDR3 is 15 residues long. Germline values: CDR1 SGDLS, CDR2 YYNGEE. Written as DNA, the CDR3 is TGTGCCAGCAACCCCTCGGGGACAGGGGGATCACCCCTCCACTTT. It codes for CASNPSGTGGSPLHF.

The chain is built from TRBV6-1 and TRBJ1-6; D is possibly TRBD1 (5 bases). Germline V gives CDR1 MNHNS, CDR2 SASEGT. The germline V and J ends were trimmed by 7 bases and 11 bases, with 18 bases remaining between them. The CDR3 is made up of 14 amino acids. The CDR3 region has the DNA TGTGCCAGCACCCCGAGGGGAGACCGCCCACCCCTCCACTTT. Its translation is CASTPRGDRPPLHF.

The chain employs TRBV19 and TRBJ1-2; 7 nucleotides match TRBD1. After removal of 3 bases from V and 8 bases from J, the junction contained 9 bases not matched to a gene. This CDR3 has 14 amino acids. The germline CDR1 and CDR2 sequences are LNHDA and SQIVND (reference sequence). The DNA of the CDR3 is TGTGCCAGTAGTATTGACAGGGAGGCCGGAGGCTACACCTTC. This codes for CASSIDREAGGYTF. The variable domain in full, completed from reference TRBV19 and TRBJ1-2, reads DGGITQSPKYLFRKEGQNVTLSCEQNLNHDAMYWYRQDPGQGLRLIYYSQIVNDFQKGDIAEGYSVSREKKESFPLTVTSAQKNPTAFYLCASSIDREAGGYTFGSGTRLTVV.

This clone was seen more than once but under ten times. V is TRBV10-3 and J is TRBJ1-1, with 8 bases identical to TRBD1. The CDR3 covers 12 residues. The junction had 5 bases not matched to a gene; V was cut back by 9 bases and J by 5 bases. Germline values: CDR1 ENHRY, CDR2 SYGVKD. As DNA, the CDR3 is TGTGCCATTGGACAGGGAGGGACTGAAGCTTTCTTT. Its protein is CAIGQGGTEAFF.

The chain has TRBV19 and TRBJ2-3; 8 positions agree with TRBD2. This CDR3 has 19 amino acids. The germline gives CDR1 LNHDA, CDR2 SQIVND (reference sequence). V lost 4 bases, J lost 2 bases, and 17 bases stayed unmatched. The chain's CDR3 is CASSTPRRQAGAHTDTQYF. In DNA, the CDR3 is TGTGCCAGTAGTACCCCTCGTAGGCAAGCGGGGGCGCACACAGATACGCAGTATTTT.

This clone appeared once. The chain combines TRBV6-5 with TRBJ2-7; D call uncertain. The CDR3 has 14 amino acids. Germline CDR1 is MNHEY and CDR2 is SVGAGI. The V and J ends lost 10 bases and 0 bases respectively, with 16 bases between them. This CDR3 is CATAIGRSSYEQYF. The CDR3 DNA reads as TGTGCCACAGCCATAGGCAGGAGCTCCTACGAGCAGTACTTC.

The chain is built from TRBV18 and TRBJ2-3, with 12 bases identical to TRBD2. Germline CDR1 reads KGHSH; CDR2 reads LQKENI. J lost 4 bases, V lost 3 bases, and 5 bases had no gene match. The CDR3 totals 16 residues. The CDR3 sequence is CASSPLAGGPADTQYF. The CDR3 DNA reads TGTGCCAGCTCACCGCTAGCGGGGGGGCCCGCAGATACGCAGTATTTT.

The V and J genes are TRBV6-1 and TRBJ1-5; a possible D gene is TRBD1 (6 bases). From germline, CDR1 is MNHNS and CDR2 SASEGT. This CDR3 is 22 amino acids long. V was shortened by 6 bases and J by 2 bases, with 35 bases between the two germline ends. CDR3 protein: CASSELRIQGGRGWGGNQPQHF. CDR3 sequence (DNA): TGTGCCAGCAGCGAACTCCGTATTCAGGGAGGTAGGGGGTGGGGGGGCAATCAGCCCCAGCATTTT.

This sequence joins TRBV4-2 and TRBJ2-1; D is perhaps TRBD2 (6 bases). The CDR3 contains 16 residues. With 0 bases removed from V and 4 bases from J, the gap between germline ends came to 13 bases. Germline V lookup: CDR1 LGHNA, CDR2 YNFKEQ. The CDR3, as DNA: TGTGCCAGCAGCCAAGATTGGGGGGTACGATACAATGAGCAGTTCTTC. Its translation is CASSQDWGVRYNEQFF.

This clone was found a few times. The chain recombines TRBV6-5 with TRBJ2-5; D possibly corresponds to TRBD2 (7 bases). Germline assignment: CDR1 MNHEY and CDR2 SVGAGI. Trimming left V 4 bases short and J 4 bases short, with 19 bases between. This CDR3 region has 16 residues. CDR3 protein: CASSLLGGGTGETQYF. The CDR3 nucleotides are TGTGCCAGCAGTTTACTGGGGGGGGGCACTGGAGAGACCCAGTACTTC.